These 5 T cell receptor beta chains share one sample of origin, sequenced in a study of vaccination and CD4 T cells after COVID-19. As to treatment: approximately nine-day PBMC culture with coronavirus spike peptide pools or control peptides (ViraFEST assay). The collection of CD4+ T cells from the unexposed donor took place before the COVID-19 pandemic (2011-2018). Sequencing of cultured CD4+ T cell DNA used the Oncomine TCR Beta short-read assay. TCRdb reanalysed the PCR reads using MiXCR and keeps one entry per CDR3 protein. The repertoire holds approximately 6,900 distinct CDR3 sequences, about 40% seen once, with 25% in the top ten. These receptors have no known antigen. The sample was CD4+ T cells from blood, cultured in vitro. These receptors originate from a human donor in good health.

This clonotype showed up just a few times. The chain carries TRBV15 and TRBJ2-3; D call uncertain. The CDR3 has 15 amino acids. Between the trimmed V and J ends, which lost 5 bases and 5 bases, there was a span of 17 bases. CDR1 and CDR2 from the germline V gene are LNHNV and YYDKDF (reference sequence). The CDR3, as DNA: TGTGCCACCAGCCGCTGGACGGAGAGTAGAGATACGCAGTATTTT. Amino acids: CATSRWTESRDTQYF.

In its sample, this clonotype was seen a few times. This chain joins TRBV28 and TRBJ2-5, with 8 bases matching TRBD2. Germline V gives CDR1 MDHEN, CDR2 SYDVKM. The CDR3 contains 14 residues. The J segment lost 0 bases and the V segment lost 5 bases, leaving 2 bases of the junction unmatched. DNA for the CDR3: TGTGCCAGCAGTCTAGCGGGTTACCAAGAGACCCAGTACTTC. Translation gives CASSLAGYQETQYF. The variable domain in full, completed from reference TRBV28 and TRBJ2-5, reads DVKVTQSSRYLVKRTGEKVFLECVQDMDHENMFWYRQDPGLGLRLIYFSYDVKMKEKGDIPEGYSVSREKKERFSLILESASTNQTSMYLCASSLAGYQETQYFGPGTRLLVL.

In this sample, this clonotype turned up a few times. The rearrangement links TRBV7-9 to TRBJ1-1; 7 bases line up with TRBD1. Germline CDR1 and CDR2: SEHNR and FQNEAQ (reference sequence). V was clipped by 2 bases and J by 0 bases; unmatched bases: 3. This CDR3 is built from 15 residues. In DNA, the CDR3 is TGTGCCAGCAGCTTATTCGGGACAGTGAACACTGAAGCTTTCTTT. Translating gives CASSLFGTVNTEAFF.

This clonotype was found a few times. CDR3 sequence: CSALPATNEKLFF. DNA of the CDR3: TGCAGTGCCCTCCCCGCAACTAATGAAAAACTGTTTTTT. This rearrangement joins TRBV20-1 to TRBJ1-4; D gene ambiguous. This CDR3 has 13 amino acids. Trimming took 6 bases from V and 0 from J, leaving 8 bases between them. Germline CDR1 is DFQATT and CDR2 is SNEGSKA (reference sequence).

The chain combines TRBV9 with TRBJ1-1; D unresolved. CDR1 and CDR2 from the germline V gene are SGDLS and YYNGEE. CDR3 size: 11 residues. Deletions cut 10 bases from V and 6 bases from J, with 13 bases between. CDR3 sequence: CASSGKAEAFF. CDR3 DNA: TGTGCCTCATCAGGTAAGGCTGAAGCTTTCTTT.